The 22 T cell receptor beta chains given below trace back to one sample, sequenced in a study of T-cell memory formation after mild COVID-19. TCRdb itself ran the 5' RACE reads through MiXCR, one entry per CDR3 protein. The sample lists roughly 380,000 distinct CDR3 sequences; under 30% were seen once. The sequenced sample was PBMCs or a T cell subset sorted from them (not recorded which). The receptors originated from an adult woman who had mild COVID-19 (a few samples of this study predate the infection). Cell type and time point are not known.

The rearrangement joins TRBV7-9 to TRBJ2-7; D possibly matches TRBD1 or TRBD2 (6 bases each). V was cut by 4 bases and J by 5 bases, with 21 bases left in between. The CDR3 sequence is 16 residues long. From germline, CDR1 is SEHNR and CDR2 FQNEAQ (reference sequence). The CDR3 DNA is TGTGCCAGCAGCTCCCCCGCCGGGGGCCCCAGGGACGAGCAGTACTTC. Residues: CASSSPAGGPRDEQYF.

The J gene is TRBJ2-7, the V gene TRBV20-1; D ambiguous. V gave up 3 bases and J gave up 2 bases, with 11 bases separating them. In germline, CDR1 is DFQATT, CDR2 SNEGSKA (reference sequence). The CDR3 has 13 residues. The CDR3 is CSARPPPTYEQYF. The CDR3 DNA sequence: TGCAGTGCTAGGCCCCCCCCAACCTACGAGCAGTACTTC.

For the CDR3, the DNA is TGTGCCAGCAGACCTCCGTTGGTCCCCGGACAGGGGAGGAACACCATATATTTT. It encodes CASRPPLVPGQGRNTIYF. The chain combines TRBV3-1 with TRBJ1-3, with TRBD1 matching 9 bases. Germline V gives CDR1 LGHDT, CDR2 YNNKEL (reference sequence). Losses at the gene ends were 6 bases for V and 7 bases for J; bases not matched to a gene: 19. There are 18 residues in the CDR3.

This clonotype was seen a handful of times. V gene TRBV11-1 combines with J gene TRBJ2-7, with D possibly TRBD2 on 5 matching bases. This CDR3 has 16 amino acids. Germline V gene sequence: CDR1 SGHAT, CDR2 FQDESV (reference sequence). V lost 2 bases and J lost 5, with 19 bases in between. The CDR3 nucleotides are TGTGCCAGCAGCTTAAGTAGGCGGGCTACGTGGGACGAGCAGTACTTC. The encoded protein is CASSLSRRATWDEQYF. The variable domain in full, with the rest retrieved from reference TRBV11-1 and TRBJ2-7, is EAEVAQSPRYKITEKSQAVAFWCDPISGHATLYWYRQILGQGPELLVQFQDESVVDDSQLPKDRFSAERLKGVDSTLKIQPAELGDSAMYLCASSLSRRATWDEQYFGPGTRLTVT.

The gene calls are TRBV10-3 and TRBJ2-1; D is undetermined. This CDR3 region has 16 residues. Germline CDR1 and CDR2: ENHRY and SYGVKD. The germline V and J ends were trimmed by 0 bases and 0 bases, with 9 bases remaining between them. In nucleotides, the CDR3 is TGTGCCATCAGTGAGTCGCTCTCGAGCTCCTACAATGAGCAGTTCTTC. Its protein product is CAISESLSSSYNEQFF.

The gene calls are TRBV20-1 and TRBJ2-7; maybe TRBD2 (5 bases). CDR3 size: 11 residues. From germline, CDR1 is DFQATT and CDR2 SNEGSKA (reference sequence). V lost 3 bases and J lost 5, with 8 bases in between. This chain's CDR3 is CSARSADEQYF. CDR3 DNA sequence: TGCAGTGCTAGGTCAGCGGACGAGCAGTACTTC.

This clonotype showed up just a few times. The CDR3 bases are TGCAGCGTCCAGGTTGACAAATATGGCTACACCTTC. Protein product: CSVQVDKYGYTF. This chain links TRBV29-1 with TRBJ1-2; D unresolved. CDR3 length equals 12 residues. With 6 bases removed from V and 5 bases from J, the gap between germline ends came to 13 bases. Germline V lookup: CDR1 SQVTM, CDR2 ANQGSEA.

The J gene is TRBJ1-2, the V gene TRBV7-9; weak D call: TRBD1 (6 bases). The germline CDR1 and CDR2 sequences are SEHNR and FQNEAQ (reference sequence). Trimming took off 6 bases at V and 1 base at J, with 18 bases between the two ends. CDR3 size: 16 residues. CDR3 residues: CASSPGMGAVNYGYTF. DNA for the CDR3: TGTGCCAGCAGTCCCGGAATGGGGGCGGTTAACTATGGCTACACCTTC. Complete variable domain (other parts from reference TRBV7-9 and TRBJ1-2): DTGVSQNPRHKITKRGQNVTFRCDPISEHNRLYWYRQTLGQGPEFLTYFQNEAQLEKSRLLSDRFSAERPKGSFSTLEIQRTEQGDSAMYLCASSPGMGAVNYGYTFGSGTRLTVV.

The chain recombines TRBV29-1 with TRBJ1-5; D is perhaps TRBD1 (6 bases). Germline V CDR1 and CDR2: SQVTM, ANQGSEA. V was trimmed by 7 bases and J by 3 bases, leaving 16 bases between them. This CDR3 region has 14 residues. For the CDR3, the DNA is TGCAGCGCATCAGAACAGGGTAACAATCAGCCCCAGCATTTT. It encodes CSASEQGNNQPQHF.

This chain links TRBV3-1 with TRBJ1-2; D remains unclear. The CDR3 runs 14 residues. The V gene lost 1 base and the J gene lost 6 bases, with 12 bases spanning the gap. In germline, CDR1 is LGHDT, CDR2 YNNKEL (reference sequence). The CDR3 spells CASSQAEAAHGYTF. The CDR3 DNA is TGTGCCAGCAGCCAAGCCGAGGCCGCCCATGGCTACACCTTC.

This clonotype has only a few counts. The chain links TRBV5-1 to TRBJ1-1; no firm D call. V dropped 3 bases and J dropped 0 bases, with 12 bases sitting between them. There are 15 residues in the CDR3. The germline V gene has CDR1 SGHRS and CDR2 YFSETQ. CDR3 protein: CASSSALGLNTEAFF. In DNA form, the CDR3 reads TGCGCCAGCAGCTCGGCGCTGGGATTGAACACTGAAGCTTTCTTT.

This clonotype was counted between two and nine times. The chain is built from TRBV7-2 and TRBJ2-3, with TRBD2 identical over 13 bases. The germline CDR1 and CDR2 sequences are SGHTA and FQGNSA. V was clipped by 4 bases and J by 4 bases; unmatched bases: 5. The CDR3 extends over 16 amino acids. CDR3 sequence (DNA): TGTGCCAGCAGCTCAAGACTAGCGGGAGGTGCAGATACGCAGTATTTT. It translates to CASSSRLAGGADTQYF.

In its sample, this clonotype was seen a few times. This chain joins TRBV12-3 or TRBV12-4 and TRBJ2-2; 9 bases align to TRBD2. This CDR3 is 15 amino acids long. Trimming removed 6 bases from V and 3 bases from J; junction bases left unmatched: 5. As DNA, the CDR3 is TGTGCCAGCAGCCAAGCGGGAGGATACACCGGGGAGCTGTTTTTT. Amino acids: CASSQAGGYTGELFF.

This clonotype was detected only a few times. The genes are TRBV11-2 and TRBJ2-2; D is unclear. Looked up from germline, CDR1 is SGHAT and CDR2 is FQNNGV. There are 13 residues in the CDR3. V shed 5 bases and J shed 1 base, with 5 bases lying between them. DNA for the CDR3: TGTGCCAGCAGCGAACAGAACACCGGGGAGCTGTTTTTT. Translated, it gives CASSEQNTGELFF.

In this sample, this clonotype turned up many times. This chain connects TRBV20-1 to TRBJ2-1; 8 bases match TRBD1. V gave up 2 bases and J gave up 4 bases; unmatched junction bases: 10. Per germline, CDR1 DFQATT and CDR2 SNEGSKA (reference sequence). The CDR3 is 16 residues long. The chain's CDR3 is CSARSPRGLGYNEQFF. The DNA for the CDR3 is TGCAGTGCTAGAAGCCCCAGGGGGCTGGGGTACAATGAGCAGTTCTTC.

This clonotype has more than one count but fewer than ten. V usage is TRBV20-1 and J usage is TRBJ2-2, with D possibly being TRBD2 (6 bases). The germline V and J ends were trimmed by 3 bases and 6 bases, with 14 bases remaining between them. This CDR3 spans 14 amino acids. In germline, CDR1 is DFQATT, CDR2 SNEGSKA (reference sequence). The CDR3 DNA follows: TGCAGTGCTAGGGGACTTACTAGTGCCGGGGAGCTGTTTTTT. This sequence encodes CSARGLTSAGELFF.

This clonotype appeared a few times. The chain carries TRBV11-1 and TRBJ1-6; TRBD1 might be the D (5 bases). Trimming left V 5 bases short and J 17 bases short, with 13 bases between. The CDR3 spans 11 residues. CDR1 and CDR2 (germline): SGHAT, FQDESV (reference sequence). CDR3 DNA: TGTGCCAGCAGCACAGGCCTAGGTATCCACTTT. The encoded protein is CASSTGLGIHF.

The CDR3 nucleotides are TGTGCCAGTAGTATGTCGTACACGTCCTACGAGCAGTACTTC. This gives the protein CASSMSYTSYEQYF. The genes are TRBV19 and TRBJ2-7, with D unresolved. The CDR3 length is 14 residues. The V gene lost 3 bases and the J gene lost 1 base, with 10 bases spanning the gap. CDR1 LNHDA and CDR2 SQIVND come from the germline V gene (reference sequence).

This clonotype has a handful of counts. The chain combines TRBV20-1 with TRBJ2-2, with 14 nucleotides matching TRBD2. Germline V gene data show CDR1 as DFQATT and CDR2 as SNEGSKA (reference sequence). The CDR3 sequence is 16 residues long. The V segment lost 3 bases and the J segment 4 bases; nucleotides outside the gene matches: 4. The CDR3 sequence: CSARTSGRVGTGELFF. CDR3 in DNA: TGCAGTGCTAGGACTAGCGGGAGGGTCGGCACCGGGGAGCTGTTTTTT.

The chain has TRBV7-2 and TRBJ2-6; 8 nucleotides agree with TRBD1. Germline assignment: CDR1 SGHTA and CDR2 FQGNSA. This CDR3 comprises 17 residues. The trim removed 5 bases at V and 3 bases at J, leaving 9 bases unmatched. CDR3 protein: CASSLSGTGNGANVLTF. CDR3 nucleotides: TGTGCCAGCAGCCTCTCCGGGACAGGCAATGGGGCCAACGTCCTGACTTTC.

This clonotype was detected a few times. CDR3 in amino acids: CASSLAPGQGTYEQYF. The CDR3 DNA reads TGTGCCAGCAGCCTTGCCCCGGGACAGGGGACCTACGAGCAGTACTTC. The rearrangement links TRBV7-2 to TRBJ2-7, with TRBD1 matching over 10 bases. Per the germline V gene, CDR1 is SGHTA and CDR2 is FQGNSA. The J segment lost 2 bases and the V segment lost 5 bases, leaving 9 bases of the junction unmatched. The CDR3 has 16 amino acids.

This clonotype appeared a few times. The rearrangement links TRBV12-3 or TRBV12-4 to TRBJ1-5; 11 positions agree with TRBD1. The CDR3 has 17 amino acids. J gave up 7 bases and V 2 bases, and 10 bases lay outside the gene matches. The DNA for the CDR3 is TGTGCCAGCAGTTTATCTGCTGGGACAGGGGGATCGCAGCCCCAGCATTTT. This sequence encodes CASSLSAGTGGSQPQHF.